The rows below give T cell receptor beta chains drawn from one sample of a study of cytomegalovirus exposure and HLA in healthy donors. Profiling relied on immunoSEQ multiplex PCR, and the TCRdb table lists in-frame clones only, not all of them. The sample includes roughly 80,000 clones, roughly 64% of them seen just once. What was sequenced was PBMCs. The receptors stem from a man in his thirties or forties in good health and CMV-seropositive. Each CDR3 is given with its conserved first and last residue. Fields, in order: V gene, CDR3 protein.

v_gene: TRBV13; CDR3aa: CASSLDRADTQYF
v_gene: TRBV19; CDR3aa: CASSIEGPREQYF
v_gene: TRBV7-6; CDR3aa: CASSSHQETQYF
v_gene: TRBV5-6; CDR3aa: CASSLRFSYEQYF
v_gene: TRBV7-4; CDR3aa: CASSPPGGGEQDNEQFF
v_gene: TRBV28; CDR3aa: CASSLGLTGTSVNTGELFF
v_gene: TRBV19; CDR3aa: CASSRLAGGVYEQYF
v_gene: TRBV9; CDR3aa: CASSEGTSNTGELFF
v_gene: TRBV5-6; CDR3aa: CASSRRDSPYNEQFF
v_gene: TRBV5-6; CDR3aa: CASSLGASGKDTQYF
v_gene: TRBV11-2; CDR3aa: CASSSELAGGLNEQFF
v_gene: TRBV6-4; CDR3aa: CASRTKGQLAKNIQYF
v_gene: TRBV4-2; CDR3aa: CASSQAGVVDEQYF
v_gene: TRBV2; CDR3aa: CASSDSGKGNQPQHF
v_gene: TRBV6-1; CDR3aa: CASSEAASPEQYF
v_gene: TRBV5-1; CDR3aa: CASSWTGEYGYTF
v_gene: TRBV4-2; CDR3aa: CASSQPGGGGNEQFF
v_gene: TRBV5-1; CDR3aa: CASSHLRRDSGNTIYF
v_gene: TRBV5-4; CDR3aa: CASSLVAGGRGTQYF
v_gene: TRBV10-2; CDR3aa: CASRDRGREQYF
v_gene: TRBV10-3; CDR3aa: CAISEQQDWDEQFF
v_gene: TRBV5-1; CDR3aa: CASSLAGAGEQFF
v_gene: TRBV23-1; CDR3aa: CASSIHGAGVGGAGYQETQYF
v_gene: TRBV5-4; CDR3aa: CASSLSSGTGETQYF
v_gene: TRBV2; CDR3aa: CASRRDRGTNEKLFF
v_gene: TRBV11-2; CDR3aa: CASSAIRASYEQYF
v_gene: TRBV5-1; CDR3aa: CASSFQGLTEETQYF
v_gene: TRBV6-1; CDR3aa: CASKQEPGQLYGYTF
v_gene: TRBV15; CDR3aa: CATSRDPLNEKLFF
v_gene: TRBV19; CDR3aa: CASSRTGRGTGELFF
v_gene: TRBV27; CDR3aa: CASSLREGSHNEQFF
v_gene: TRBV28; CDR3aa: CASSSRDSGVSNEKLFF
v_gene: TRBV7-8; CDR3aa: CASSPSRQAYEQYF
v_gene: TRBV28; CDR3aa: CASTSDRNYGYTF